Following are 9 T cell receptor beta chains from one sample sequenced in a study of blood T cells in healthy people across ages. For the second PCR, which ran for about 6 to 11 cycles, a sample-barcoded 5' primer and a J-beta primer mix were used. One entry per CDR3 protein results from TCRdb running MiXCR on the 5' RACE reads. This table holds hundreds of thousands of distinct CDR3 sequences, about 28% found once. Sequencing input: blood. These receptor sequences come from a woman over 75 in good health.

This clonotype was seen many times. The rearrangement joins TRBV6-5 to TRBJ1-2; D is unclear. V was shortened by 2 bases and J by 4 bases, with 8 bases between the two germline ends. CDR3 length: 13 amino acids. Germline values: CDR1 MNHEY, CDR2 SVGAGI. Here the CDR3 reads CASSYAEVYGYTF. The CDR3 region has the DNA TGTGCCAGCAGTTACGCGGAGGTCTATGGCTACACCTTC.

This CDR3 is CASSALGGRGTEAFF. CDR3 sequence (DNA): TGTGCCAGCAGCGCCCTTGGTGGGAGGGGAACTGAAGCTTTCTTT. The genes are TRBV11-1 and TRBJ1-1, with D perhaps matching TRBD1 (5 bases). The CDR3 spans 15 residues. V was pared by 5 bases and J by 5 bases, with 18 bases between. Per the germline V gene, CDR1 is SGHAT and CDR2 is FQDESV (reference sequence).

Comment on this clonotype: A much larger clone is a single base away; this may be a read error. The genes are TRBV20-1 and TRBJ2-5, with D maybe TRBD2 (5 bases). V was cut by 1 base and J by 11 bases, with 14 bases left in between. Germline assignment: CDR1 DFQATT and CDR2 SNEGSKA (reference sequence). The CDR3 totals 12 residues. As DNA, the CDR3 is TGCAGTGCTAGAGCTAGCCTCAATGAGCAGTACTTC. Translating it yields CSARASLNEQYF.

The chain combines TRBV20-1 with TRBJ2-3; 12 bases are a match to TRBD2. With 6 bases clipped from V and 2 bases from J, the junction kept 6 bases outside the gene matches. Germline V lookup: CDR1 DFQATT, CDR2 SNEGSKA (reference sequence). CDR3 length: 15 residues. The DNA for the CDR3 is TGCAGTGCCCGACTAGCGGGGGTCTCCACAGATACGCAGTATTTT. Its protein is CSARLAGVSTDTQYF.

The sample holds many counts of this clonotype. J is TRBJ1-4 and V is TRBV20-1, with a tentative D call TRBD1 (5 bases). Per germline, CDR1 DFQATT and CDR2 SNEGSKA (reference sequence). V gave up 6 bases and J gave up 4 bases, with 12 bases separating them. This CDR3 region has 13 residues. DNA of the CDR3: TGCAGTGCCGAAGAGGGGCGTAATGAAAAACTGTTTTTT. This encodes CSAEEGRNEKLFF.

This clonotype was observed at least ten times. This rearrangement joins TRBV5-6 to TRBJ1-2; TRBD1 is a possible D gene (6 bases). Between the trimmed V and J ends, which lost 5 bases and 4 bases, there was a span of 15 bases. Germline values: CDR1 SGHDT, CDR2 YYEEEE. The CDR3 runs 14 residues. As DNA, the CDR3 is TGTGCCAGCAGGGGTGGACAGCTCGGCTATGGCTACACCTTC. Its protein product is CASRGGQLGYGYTF.

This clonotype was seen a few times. The CDR3, as DNA: TGCGCCAGCAGCGTAAAGGTAGGGAACACTGAAGCTTTCTTT. It encodes CASSVKVGNTEAFF. The genes are TRBV5-1 and TRBJ1-1; D gene uncertain. The CDR3 extends over 14 amino acids. V was shortened by 4 bases and J by 1 base, with 11 bases between the two germline ends. Germline CDR1 is SGHRS and CDR2 is YFSETQ.

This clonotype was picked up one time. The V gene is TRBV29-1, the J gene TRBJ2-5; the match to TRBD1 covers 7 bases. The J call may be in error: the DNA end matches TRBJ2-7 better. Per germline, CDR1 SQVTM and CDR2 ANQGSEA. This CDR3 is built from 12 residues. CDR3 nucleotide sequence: TGCAGCGTTCGACAGGGTTTCTACGAGCAGTACTTC. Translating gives CSVRQGFYEQYF.

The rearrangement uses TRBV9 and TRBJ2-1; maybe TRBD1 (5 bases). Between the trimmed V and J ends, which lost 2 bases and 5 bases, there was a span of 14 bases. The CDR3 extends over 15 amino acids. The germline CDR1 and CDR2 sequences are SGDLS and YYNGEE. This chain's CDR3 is CASSVSGGADNEQFF. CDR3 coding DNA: TGTGCCAGCAGCGTTTCGGGTGGGGCGGACAATGAGCAGTTCTTC.